These T cell receptor beta chains were read from a single sample in a study of human T cells and chemical hapten exposure. TCRdb re-derived calls from the RACE reads in MiXCR, one entry per CDR3 protein. The sample has more than 90,000 distinct CDR3 sequences, about 10% seen once. The specimen was whole blood, collected in connection with sensitization to the hapten diphenylcyclopropenone (DPC). All receptors come from a man between 40 and 49 years old with alopecia areata. Some clones in this sample may be carry-over from other donors' samples. Each CDR3 is given with its conserved first and last residue. The order of the fields is J gene, V gene, clone size, D gene, CDR3 DNA, CDR3 protein. The D gene is left open where the match is weak. A row's size may be missing; if present it is once, few, many or a size class.

>TRBJ2-7|TRBV15|many|.
TGTGCCACCAGTCTTCTAGGGGGAGGGCCTAGATCCAACGAGCAGTACTTC
CATSLLGGGPRSNEQYF
>TRBJ2-5|TRBV14|.|.
TGTGCCAGCAGCCACCCCATACCAGGAGGGCAAGAGACCCAGTACTTC
CASSHPIPGGQETQYF
>TRBJ2-7|TRBV28|many|.
TGTGCCAGCAGTTTAAATCTGGGTTTAAGTTCCTACGAGCAGTACTTC
CASSLNLGLSSYEQYF
>TRBJ2-1|TRBV6-5|.|.
TGTGCCAGCAGCCGGGACCGCTATTACGAATACAATGAGCAGTTCTTC
CASSRDRYYEYNEQFF
>TRBJ2-3|TRBV5-4|.|TRBD1
TGTGCCAGCAGCCCACGGACAGGGGAAGCAGATACGCAGTATTTT
CASSPRTGEADTQYF
>TRBJ2-7|TRBV7-2|few|TRBD1
TGTGCCAGCAGCTCCCCGGACAGGGGTTTTTACGAGCAGTACTTC
CASSSPDRGFYEQYF
>TRBJ1-3|TRBV28|.|TRBD1
TGTGCCAGCAGAGAGACAGGGGCCGGAAACACCATATATTTT
CASRETGAGNTIYF
>TRBJ1-2|TRBV6-2/TRBV6-3|few|.
TGTGCCAGCAGTTACGCGGAACTCTATGGCTACACCTTC
CASSYAELYGYTF
>TRBJ2-1|TRBV4-2|few|TRBD1
TGTGCCAGCAGCCCGAGAGGACAGGGGGGTTTGGAGCAGTTCTTC
CASSPRGQGGLEQFF
>TRBJ1-2|TRBV29-1|many|.
TGCAGCGATCGACAGACTAACTATGGCTACACCTTC
CSDRQTNYGYTF
>TRBJ2-7|TRBV27|many|TRBD1
TGTGCCAGCAACCCTGGTCAACGGATAGGGGACAGCCCCTACGAGCAGTACTTC
CASNPGQRIGDSPYEQYF
>TRBJ2-3|TRBV10-3|.|TRBD1
TGTGCCACCAGACAGGGGTACACAGATACGCAGTATTTT
CATRQGYTDTQYF
>TRBJ2-1|TRBV5-1|few|.
TGCGCCAGCAGCTTGACGGCGGGATCGTTCAATGAGCAGTTCTTC
CASSLTAGSFNEQFF
>TRBJ2-1|TRBV4-3|few|.
TGCGCCAGCAGCCAAGATTTGGCGTACAATGAGCAGTTCTTC
CASSQDLAYNEQFF
>TRBJ2-6|TRBV20-1|many|TRBD1
TGCAGTGCTGGTGACAGGGCCTCTGGGGCCAACGTCCTGACTTTC
CSAGDRASGANVLTF
>TRBJ1-4|TRBV6-5|.|TRBD1
TGTGCCAGCAGTTACCCGGACAGGGGGCATGAAAAACTGTTTTTT
CASSYPDRGHEKLFF
>TRBJ1-2|TRBV18|.|TRBD1
TGTGCCAGCTCCGCGGGACAGCTCTATGGCTACACCTTC
CASSAGQLYGYTF
>TRBJ2-1|TRBV10-3|many|.
TGTGCCACTTACGCGGCATATGAGCAGTTCTTC
CATYAAYEQFF